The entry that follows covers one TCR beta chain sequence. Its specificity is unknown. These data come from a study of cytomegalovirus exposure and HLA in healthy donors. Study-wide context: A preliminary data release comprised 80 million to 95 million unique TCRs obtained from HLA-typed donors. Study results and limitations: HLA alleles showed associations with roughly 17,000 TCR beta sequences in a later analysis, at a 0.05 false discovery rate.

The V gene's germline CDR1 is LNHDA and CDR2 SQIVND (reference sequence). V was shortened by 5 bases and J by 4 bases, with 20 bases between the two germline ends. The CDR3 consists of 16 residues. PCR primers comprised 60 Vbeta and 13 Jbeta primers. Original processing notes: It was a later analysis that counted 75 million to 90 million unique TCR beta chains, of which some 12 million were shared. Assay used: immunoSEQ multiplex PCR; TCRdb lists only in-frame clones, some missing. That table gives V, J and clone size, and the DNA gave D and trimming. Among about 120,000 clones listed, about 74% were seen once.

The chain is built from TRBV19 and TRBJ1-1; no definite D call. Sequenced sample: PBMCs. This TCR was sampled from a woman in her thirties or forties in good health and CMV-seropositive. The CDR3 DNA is TGTGCCAGTAGTTACGACATGATCATGGCCGGCACTGAAGCTTTCTTT. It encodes CASSYDMIMAGTEAFF. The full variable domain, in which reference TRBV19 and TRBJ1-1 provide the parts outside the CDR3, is DGGITQSPKYLFRKEGQNVTLSCEQNLNHDAMYWYRQDPGQGLRLIYYSQIVNDFQKGDIAEGYSVSREKKESFPLTVTSAQKNPTAFYLCASSYDMIMAGTEAFFGQGTRLTVV.